The present entry profiles one T cell receptor (beta chain) with its context. As yet, its antigen is unknown. The sample is drawn from a study of cytomegalovirus exposure and HLA in healthy donors. The protocol was immunoSEQ multiplex PCR, while the TCRdb copy is restricted to in-frame clones and leaves out a portion. The table includes nearly 200,000 clones, roughly 84% detected once. The germline V gene has CDR1 SGHAT and CDR2 FQNNGV. V dropped 5 bases and J dropped 0; count of bases not matched to a gene: 9. There are 17 residues in the CDR3. Study-level results: Researchers reported that a few CMV-associated chains were confirmed in vitro as CMV antigen-specific. Overall, roughly 170 TCR beta chains were annotated as cytomegalovirus-associated. While the bulk of TCR sequences proved rare, some public TCRs turned up in many donors. First-cohort TCR clusters were later found to tend to co-occur in the roughly 130 validation repertoires.

The sample consisted of PBMCs. This chain connects TRBV11-2 to TRBJ2-1; TRBD2 aligns across 8 bases. The sequence was obtained from a young woman in good health and CMV-seropositive. DNA of the CDR3: TGTGCCAGCAGCAAGGAGTTAGCGGGAAGCTCCTACAATGAGCAGTTCTTC. This codes for CASSKELAGSSYNEQFF.